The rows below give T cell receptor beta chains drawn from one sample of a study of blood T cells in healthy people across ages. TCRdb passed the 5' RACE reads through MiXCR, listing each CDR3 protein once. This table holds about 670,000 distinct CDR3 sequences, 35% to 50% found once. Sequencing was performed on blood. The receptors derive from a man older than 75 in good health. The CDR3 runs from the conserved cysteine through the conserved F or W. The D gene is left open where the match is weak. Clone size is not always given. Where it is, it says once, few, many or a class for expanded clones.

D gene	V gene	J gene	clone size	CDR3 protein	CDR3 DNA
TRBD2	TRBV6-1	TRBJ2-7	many	CASSLGTGFSGRDTYEQYF	TGTGCCAGCAGCCTCGGGACAGGGTTTAGCGGGAGGGATACCTACGAGCAGTACTTC
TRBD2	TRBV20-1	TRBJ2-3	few	CSARDPGRGSTDTQYF	TGCAGTGCTAGAGACCCGGGGCGGGGGAGCACAGATACGCAGTATTTT
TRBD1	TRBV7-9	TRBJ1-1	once	CASSPQTGVVNTEAFF	TGTGCCAGCAGCCCCCAAACAGGGGTGGTAAACACTGAAGCTTTCTTT
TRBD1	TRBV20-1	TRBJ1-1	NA	CSARDIWDRGQNTEAFF	TGCAGTGCTAGAGACATATGGGACAGGGGGCAGAACACTGAAGCTTTCTTT
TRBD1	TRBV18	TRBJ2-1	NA	CASSPGQGWEQFF	TGTGCCAGCTCACCGGGACAGGGCTGGGAGCAGTTCTTC
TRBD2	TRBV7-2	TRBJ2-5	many	CASSLAFAGGPKETQYF	TGTGCCAGCAGCTTAGCGTTTGCGGGGGGGCCTAAGGAGACCCAGTACTTC
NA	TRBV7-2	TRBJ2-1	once	CASSLAGGGYGQFF	TGTGCCAGCAGCTTGGCAGGGGGAGGGTATGGGCAGTTCTTC
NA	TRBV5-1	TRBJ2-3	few	CASSFRQELGTDTQYF	TGCGCCAGCAGCTTCCGACAGGAATTAGGCACAGATACGCAGTATTTT
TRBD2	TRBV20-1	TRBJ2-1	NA	CSAPRQTSGSGEQFF	TGCAGTGCACCCCGTCAGACTAGCGGGAGCGGTGAGCAGTTCTTC
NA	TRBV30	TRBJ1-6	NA	CAWSQREDSPLHF	TGTGCCTGGAGTCAGCGGGAGGATTCACCCCTCCACTTT
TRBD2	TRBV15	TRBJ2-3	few	CATGGRRADTQYF	TGTGCCACCGGCGGGAGGAGGGCAGATACGCAGTATTTT
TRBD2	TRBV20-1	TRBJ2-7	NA	CSAIPGLDRPYEQYF	TGCAGTGCTATCCCGGGACTAGATCGACCCTACGAGCAGTACTTC
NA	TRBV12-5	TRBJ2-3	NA	CASGRDRADTQYF	TGTGCTAGTGGAAGGGACCGCGCAGATACGCAGTATTTT
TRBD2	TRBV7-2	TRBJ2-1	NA	CASSETGTSGGNEQFF	TGTGCCAGCAGCGAAACCGGGACTAGCGGGGGGAATGAGCAGTTCTTC
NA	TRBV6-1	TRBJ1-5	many	CAWGGPNQPQHF	TGTGCTTGGGGGGGCCCAAATCAGCCCCAGCATTTT
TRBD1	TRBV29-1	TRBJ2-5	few	CSVRTGEYYNEQYF	TGCAGCGTGAGGACAGGGGAGTATTACAATGAGCAGTACTTC
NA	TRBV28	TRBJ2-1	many	CASTLGAGEQFF	TGTGCCAGCACCCTGGGGGCAGGCGAGCAGTTCTTC
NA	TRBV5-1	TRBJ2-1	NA	CASSLVGTREQFF	TGCGCCAGCAGCTTGGTGGGGACCAGGGAGCAGTTCTTC
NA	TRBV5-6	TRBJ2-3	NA	CASSPPGVDGTDTQYF	TGTGCCAGCAGCCCCCCGGGGGTAGACGGAACGGATACGCAGTATTTT
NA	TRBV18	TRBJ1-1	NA	CASSPELLNTGAFF	TGTGCCAGCTCACCAGAGTTGCTGAACACTGGAGCTTTCTTT
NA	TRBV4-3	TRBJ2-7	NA	CASSQEGGQSYEQYF	TGCGCCAGCAGCCAAGAGGGGGGACAGTCCTACGAGCAGTACTTC
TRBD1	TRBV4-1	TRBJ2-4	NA	CASSQTGIENIQYF	TGCGCCAGCAGCCAGACAGGGATCGAAAACATTCAGTACTTC
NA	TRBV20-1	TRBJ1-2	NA	CSARDRILSPLGCTF	TGCAGTGCTAGAGATCGGATCTTGTCCCCTCTAGGCTGCACCTTC
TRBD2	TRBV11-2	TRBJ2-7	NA	CASSFQGLASSYEQYF	TGTGCCAGCAGCTTCCAGGGACTAGCGAGCTCCTACGAGCAGTACTTC
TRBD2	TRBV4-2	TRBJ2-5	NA	CASSHRTSGRGNEQYF	TGTGCCAGCAGCCACCGGACTAGCGGGAGGGGCAATGAGCAGTACTTC
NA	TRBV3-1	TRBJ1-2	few	CASSQGERGGYTF	TGTGCCAGCAGCCAAGGGGAAAGAGGTGGCTACACCTTC
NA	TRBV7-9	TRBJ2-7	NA	CASRASGSFYEQYF	TGTGCCAGCAGAGCAAGCGGATCATTTTACGAGCAGTACTTC
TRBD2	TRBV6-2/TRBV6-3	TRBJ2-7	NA	CASREREGPYEQYF	TGTGCCAGCAGGGAGCGGGAGGGCCCCTACGAGCAGTACTTC
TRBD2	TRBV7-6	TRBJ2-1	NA	CAGSLAGLYNEQFF	TGTGCCGGCAGCTTAGCGGGATTATATAATGAGCAGTTCTTC
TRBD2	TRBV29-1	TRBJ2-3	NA	CSSFSGGTQQYF	TGCAGTAGTTTTTCGGGAGGCACCCAGCAGTATTTT
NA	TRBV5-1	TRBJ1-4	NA	CASSLRASNEKLFF	TGCGCCAGCAGCTTGAGGGCCTCGAATGAAAAACTGTTTTTT
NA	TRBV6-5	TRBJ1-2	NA	CASNGGGQNNYGYTF	TGTGCCAGCAACGGCGGTGGACAGAATAACTATGGCTACACCTTC
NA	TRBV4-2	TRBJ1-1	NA	CASSPEAVMNTEAFF	TGTGCCAGCAGCCCGGAGGCAGTCATGAACACTGAAGCTTTCTTT
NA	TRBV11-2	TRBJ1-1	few	CASSFVDRNGNTEAFF	TGTGCCAGCAGCTTTGTAGACAGGAACGGAAACACTGAAGCTTTCTTT
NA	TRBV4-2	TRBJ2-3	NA	CASSNRDHLTDTQYF	TGTGCCAGCAGCAACCGGGACCACCTCACAGATACGCAGTATTTT
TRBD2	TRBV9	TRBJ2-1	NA	CASSVRTSVGEQFF	TGTGCCAGCAGCGTACGGACTAGCGTGGGTGAGCAGTTCTTC
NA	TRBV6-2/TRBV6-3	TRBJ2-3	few	CASRPLGDTQYF	TGTGCCAGCAGACCATTAGGGGATACGCAGTATTTT
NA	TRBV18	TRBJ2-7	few	CASSPPVDGSYEQYF	TGTGCCAGCTCACCACCTGTGGACGGTTCCTACGAGCAGTACTTC
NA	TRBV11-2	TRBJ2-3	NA	CASSLDQTNINTQYF	TGTGCCAGCAGCCTCGACCAGACAAATATTAATACGCAGTATTTT
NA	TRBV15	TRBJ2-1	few	CATSRERTENNEQFF	TGTGCCACCAGCAGAGAGAGGACGGAGAACAATGAGCAGTTCTTC
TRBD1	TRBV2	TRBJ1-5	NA	CASRGQGDLGPQHF	TGTGCCAGCAGGGGACAGGGGGACCTTGGGCCCCAGCATTTT
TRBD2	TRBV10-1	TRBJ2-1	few	CASPLGSGGNNEQFF	TGCGCCAGCCCCCTGGGTAGCGGGGGAAACAATGAGCAGTTCTTC
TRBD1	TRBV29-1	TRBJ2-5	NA	CSVVASGGQGVQETQYF	TGCAGCGTTGTTGCTTCTGGGGGACAGGGGGTACAAGAGACCCAGTACTTC
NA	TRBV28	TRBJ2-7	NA	CASSPSKGRGGYEQYF	TGTGCCAGCAGTCCCTCCAAGGGAAGGGGCGGGTACGAGCAGTACTTC
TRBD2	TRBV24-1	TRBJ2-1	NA	CATSVGREGGNGQFF	TGTGCCACCAGTGTCGGACGGGAGGGTGGTAATGGGCAGTTCTTC
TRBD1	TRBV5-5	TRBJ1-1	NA	CASSKGQGRMNTEAFF	TGTGCCAGCAGCAAGGGACAGGGAAGAATGAACACTGAAGCTTTCTTT
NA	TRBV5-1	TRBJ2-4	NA	CASSLRGGDGGKNIQYF	TGCGCCAGCAGCCTAAGGGGAGGAGACGGTGGCAAAAACATTCAGTACTTC
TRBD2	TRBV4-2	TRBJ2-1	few	CASSHRTSGRGNEQFF	TGTGCCAGCAGCCACCGGACTAGCGGGAGGGGCAATGAGCAGTTCTTC
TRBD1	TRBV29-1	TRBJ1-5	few	CSVTETGGRGQPQHF	TGCAGCGTAACCGAGACAGGGGGAAGGGGTCAGCCCCAGCATTTT
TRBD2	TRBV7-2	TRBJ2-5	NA	CASSLDVGRVREQYF	TGTGCCAGCAGCTTAGATGTCGGGAGGGTTCGAGAGCAGTACTTC
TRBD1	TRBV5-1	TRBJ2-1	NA	CASSSTGQGYNEQFF	TGCGCCAGCAGCTCCACGGGACAGGGTTACAATGAGCAGTTCTTC
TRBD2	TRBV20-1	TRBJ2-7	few	CSARGFVTSGTGNYEQYF	TGCAGTGCTAGAGGGTTTGTGACTAGCGGGACCGGAAACTACGAGCAGTACTTC